This entry is about one T cell receptor beta chain. This record belongs to a study of T cells in Graves' hyperthyroidism and ophthalmopathy. The ends lost 2 bases at V and 4 bases at J; junction bases unmatched: 5. Germline CDR1 reads MNHEY; CDR2 reads SVGEGT. CDR3 length equals 16 residues. The CDR3 regions of TCR beta were amplified from RNA transcripts. Initially, a first-round RT-PCR of the TCR CDR3 employed the HTBI primer set. TCRdb re-called the multiplex PCR reads through MiXCR, storing one row per CDR3 protein. This sample yields a few hundred thousand distinct CDR3 sequences, of which around 16% are seen a single time; about 7% belongs to the top ten.

The chain employs TRBV6-2 or TRBV6-3 and TRBJ2-3; 11 nucleotides line up with TRBD2. Sample: blood. This clonotype was obtained from a woman between 25 and 40 years old with Graves' hyperthyroidism. The CDR3 region is CASSYGLAGGADTQYF. In DNA, the CDR3 is TGTGCCAGCAGTTACGGGCTAGCGGGAGGTGCAGATACGCAGTATTTT.